Below are 8 T cell receptor beta chains sequenced from a single sample in a study of blood T cell repertoires in COVID-19. Profiling relied on immunoSEQ multiplex PCR, and the TCRdb table lists in-frame clones only, not all of them. The sample records a few hundred thousand clones, roughly 80% being singletons. What was sequenced was peripheral blood. The source of these receptors is a woman of 80 years or more with COVID-19, enrolled during active disease.

This chain links TRBV2 with TRBJ1-1; 8 nucleotides line up with TRBD1. The CDR3 covers 12 residues. Germline CDR1 is SNHLY and CDR2 is FYNNEI. Trimming removed 5 bases from V and 4 bases from J; junction bases left unmatched: 0. The CDR3 here is CASSTGGTEAFF. Written as DNA, the CDR3 is TGTGCCAGCAGTACAGGGGGCACTGAAGCTTTCTTT.

V and J are TRBV1 and TRBJ1-1. TRBV1 is a pseudogene. The CDR3 contains 13 residues. The DNA of the CDR3 is TGCACCAGCAGCCAGCCGAGGGGAGGTGAAGCTTTCTTT. It encodes CTSSQPRGGEAFF.

The rearrangement uses TRBV25-1 and TRBJ1-4; perhaps TRBD1 as D (6 bases). CDR3 size: 17 residues. The V end lost 6 bases, the J end lost 8 bases, and 25 bases lay between the germline ends. Germline values: CDR1 MGHDK, CDR2 SYGVNS. The DNA for the CDR3 is TGTGCCAGCAGCCCGGGGGGCGTATTGAAAGGGTTCGAAAAACTGTTTTTT. Its translation: CASSPGGVLKGFEKLFF.

The chain links TRBV6-5 to TRBJ1-6; D remains ambiguous. Per the germline V gene, CDR1 is MNHEY and CDR2 is SVGAGI. This CDR3 comprises 11 residues. V lost 10 bases and J lost 7, with 8 bases in between. The CDR3 sequence is CAISGNSPLHF. The CDR3 nucleotides read TGTGCCATTTCGGGGAATTCACCCCTCCACTTT.

This chain links TRBV11-1 with TRBJ2-3; perhaps TRBD1 as D (6 bases). CDR1 is SGHAT, CDR2 FQDESV, per germline (reference sequence). The germline V and J ends were trimmed by 5 bases and 3 bases, with 12 bases remaining between them. The CDR3 extends over 14 amino acids. The CDR3 DNA reads TGTGCCAGCAGCCCTGGGGGACATACAGATACGCAGTATTTT. Protein sequence: CASSPGGHTDTQYF.

The chain combines TRBV10-3 with TRBJ2-1; D unclear. Trimming removed 10 bases from V and 5 bases from J, with 18 bases in between. Per germline, CDR1 ENHRY and CDR2 SYGVKD. CDR3 length: 14 amino acids. The CDR3, as DNA: TGTGCCACGGCGGCCGATCCGGTTGACAATGAGCAGTTCTTC. It codes for CATAADPVDNEQFF.

The rearrangement uses TRBV4-2 and TRBJ1-2, with 7 bases identical to TRBD1. The J segment lost 3 bases and the V segment lost 3 bases, leaving 13 bases of the junction unmatched. CDR1 is LGHNA and CDR2 is YNFKEQ in the germline V gene. CDR3 size: 17 residues. CDR3: CASSHYSGTANYYGYTF. In DNA form, the CDR3 reads TGTGCCAGCAGCCATTATTCCGGGACAGCGAATTACTATGGCTACACCTTC.

The gene calls are TRBV28 and TRBJ2-5, with D possibly matching TRBD2 (6 bases). The germline V gene has CDR1 MDHEN and CDR2 SYDVKM. This CDR3 has 15 amino acids. V dropped 5 bases and J dropped 1 base, with 14 bases sitting between them. The CDR3 nucleotides are TGTGCCAGCAGTGGGCAAGGAGGGACCCAAGAGACCCAGTACTTC. This translates into CASSGQGGTQETQYF.